The next 10 T cell receptor beta chains were all read from a single sample in a study of T cells after yellow fever vaccination. Via MiXCR, TCRdb re-called the 5' RACE reads, giving one row per CDR3 protein. The table lists about 200,000 distinct CDR3 sequences, roughly 3.3% of them singletons. The sequenced sample was CD4+ T cells sorted from PBMCs, obtained 10 days after the yellow fever booster vaccination. These receptors all stem from a man between 18 and 29 years old who received the YFV17D yellow fever vaccine.

In its sample, this clonotype was seen many times. The rearrangement links TRBV5-1 to TRBJ2-7, with D possibly being TRBD1 (5 bases). This CDR3 has 14 amino acids. V lost 4 bases to trimming and J lost 4 bases, with 15 bases between them. Germline V CDR1 and CDR2: SGHRS, YFSETQ. As DNA, the CDR3 is TGCGCCAGCAGCGTGGATTCCAGGGCTTACGAGCAGTACTTC. Translated: CASSVDSRAYEQYF.

This clonotype has more than one count but fewer than ten. The gene calls are TRBV7-2 and TRBJ1-1; D ambiguous. The CDR3 length is 14 residues. Germline CDR1 and CDR2: SGHTA and FQGNSA. V gave up 2 bases and J gave up 4 bases, with 11 bases separating them. Here the CDR3 reads CASSLRLASTEAFF. The CDR3 region has the DNA TGTGCCAGCAGCTTACGTTTGGCTTCCACTGAAGCTTTCTTT.

V gene TRBV7-2 combines with J gene TRBJ2-3; maybe TRBD2 (6 bases). Between the trimmed V and J ends, which lost 5 bases and 8 bases, there was a span of 17 bases. The CDR3 runs to 14 residues. Per germline, CDR1 SGHTA and CDR2 FQGNSA. CDR3 in amino acids: CASSRYSSVCTQYF. CDR3 nucleotide sequence: TGTGCCAGCAGCCGTTACTCTAGCGTGTGTACGCAGTATTTT.

The table lists this clonotype with many counts. The rearrangement uses TRBV7-9 and TRBJ1-6; 9 bases line up with TRBD1. V was pared by 4 bases and J by 7 bases, with 2 bases of the junction left unmatched. Germline V gene lookup returns CDR1 SEHNR and CDR2 FQNEAQ (reference sequence). This CDR3 has 14 amino acids. The CDR3, as DNA: TGTGCCAGCAGCTCACAGGGGGCCAATTCACCCCTCCACTTT. Its translation is CASSSQGANSPLHF.

The rearrangement links TRBV7-9 to TRBJ1-4; D is uncertain. The CDR3 has 15 residues. CDR1 is SEHNR, CDR2 FQNEAQ, per germline (reference sequence). V lost 1 base to trimming and J lost 8 bases, with 14 bases between them. This chain's CDR3 is CASSLGTRIWEKLFF. CDR3 DNA sequence: TGTGCCAGCAGCTTAGGGACCCGGATATGGGAAAAACTGTTTTTT. Supplemented by reference TRBV7-9 and TRBJ1-4, the full variable domain reads DTGVSQNPRHKITKRGQNVTFRCDPISEHNRLYWYRQTLGQGPEFLTYFQNEAQLEKSRLLSDRFSAERPKGSFSTLEIQRTEQGDSAMYLCASSLGTRIWEKLFFGSGTQLSVL.

V is TRBV5-1 and J is TRBJ1-1; TRBD1 matches 7 bases. Germline assignment: CDR1 SGHRS and CDR2 YFSETQ. The CDR3 runs to 14 residues. V was pared by 4 bases and J by 5 bases, with 8 bases of the junction left unmatched. The CDR3 DNA sequence: TGCGCCAGCAGCCCCCAGGGGGGTGAAACTGAAGCTTTCTTT. This gives the protein CASSPQGGETEAFF.

This clonotype has only a few counts. The chain couples TRBV6-5 to TRBJ1-2; tentatively, D is TRBD1 (5 bases). Looked up from germline, CDR1 is MNHEY and CDR2 is SVGAGI. Trimming took off 2 bases at V and 8 bases at J, with 12 bases between the two ends. The CDR3 is 13 amino acids. The CDR3 sequence: CASSYGAVGGYTF. The CDR3 region has the DNA TGTGCCAGCAGTTACGGGGCAGTCGGGGGCTACACCTTC.

The chain couples TRBV28 to TRBJ2-5; D remains unclear. Trimming removed 6 bases from V and 7 bases from J, with 15 bases in between. From germline, CDR1 is MDHEN and CDR2 SYDVKM. There are 13 residues in the CDR3. CDR3 protein: CASRTPPLGTQYF. In nucleotides, the CDR3 is TGTGCCAGCAGAACCCCTCCTTTAGGGACCCAGTACTTC.

This clonotype appeared a few times. The chain combines TRBV28 with TRBJ2-7; the match to TRBD2 covers 10 bases. The CDR3 contains 16 residues. Germline V gene data show CDR1 as MDHEN and CDR2 as SYDVKM. J lost 2 bases, V lost 6 bases, and 10 bases had no gene match. CDR3: CASSLFASGGPYEQYV. The CDR3 region has the DNA TGTGCCAGCAGCCTATTTGCTAGCGGGGGACCCTACGAGCAGTACGTC.

This clonotype was detected many times. The chain joins TRBV20-1 to TRBJ2-5; a possible D gene is TRBD2 (5 bases). Trimming removed 6 bases at V and 5 bases at J, with 19 bases between. This CDR3 region has 14 residues. CDR1 is DFQATT and CDR2 is SNEGSKA in the germline V gene (reference sequence). The CDR3 here is CSARPGLIQETQYF. In DNA, the CDR3 is TGCAGTGCGAGACCCGGACTTATTCAGGAGACCCAGTACTTC.